Each of the 9 T cell receptor beta chains below was sequenced from the same sample in a study of T cells in Graves' hyperthyroidism and ophthalmopathy. The source material, RNA transcripts, was used to amplify TCR beta CDR3 regions. RT-PCR in the first round (using the HTBI primer set) targeted the TCR CDR3. TCRdb analysed the multiplex PCR reads with MiXCR anew, one entry per CDR3 protein. The repertoire includes hundreds of thousands of distinct CDR3 sequences, 15% to 19% of them detected once, and roughly 26% sits in the top ten. Sequencing was carried out using blood. The receptor set was obtained from a woman younger than 35 with Graves' hyperthyroidism that later progressed to Graves' ophthalmopathy.

This clonotype was picked up a small number of times. The chain recombines TRBV29-1 with TRBJ2-7; no firm D call. Trimming shortened V by 4 bases and J by 2 bases, and 21 bases separated the two germline ends. The CDR3 sequence is 16 residues long. CDR1 SQVTM and CDR2 ANQGSEA come from the germline V gene. Here the CDR3 reads CSVAPYPLQMAYEQYF. In nucleotides, the CDR3 is TGCAGCGTTGCCCCGTACCCACTCCAGATGGCCTACGAGCAGTACTTC.

CDR3 DNA sequence: TGTGCCAGCAGTCTAAACGTCTACGAGCAGTACTTC. Its protein is CASSLNVYEQYF. The chain couples TRBV2 to TRBJ2-7; D call uncertain. This CDR3 has 12 amino acids. V lost 5 bases and J lost 3, with 8 bases in between. CDR1 and CDR2 from the germline V gene are SNHLY and FYNNEI.

This clonotype occurred many times. The J gene is TRBJ2-3, the V gene TRBV5-1; no definite D call. Germline-derived CDR1 and CDR2 are SGHRS and YFSETQ. There are 13 residues in the CDR3. V was trimmed by 6 bases and J by 2 bases, leaving 10 bases between them. Here the CDR3 reads CASKAETTDTQYF. CDR3 bases: TGCGCCAGCAAGGCGGAGACCACAGATACGCAGTATTTT.

This clonotype was recorded a few times. V is TRBV15 and J is TRBJ2-5, with a tentative D call TRBD2 (5 bases). CDR1 is LNHNV, CDR2 YYDKDF, per germline (reference sequence). V was shortened by 3 bases and J by 5 bases, with 13 bases between the two germline ends. The CDR3 contains 14 residues. CDR3: CATSSFRTGETQYF. The CDR3 DNA reads as TGTGCCACCAGCAGCTTCCGGACGGGGGAGACCCAGTACTTC.

The table lists this clonotype with many counts. The rearrangement links TRBV20-1 to TRBJ2-1, with D uncertain. Per the germline V gene, CDR1 is DFQATT and CDR2 is SNEGSKA (reference sequence). Trimming cost V 4 bases and J 4 bases, with 17 bases left between them. The CDR3 has 15 amino acids. For the CDR3, the DNA is TGCAGTGCTATTCCCGACGATTTGGGATACAATGAGCAGTTCTTC. This encodes CSAIPDDLGYNEQFF.

As regards this clonotype: With a much larger clone just one base away, this may be a read error. This rearrangement joins TRBV6-1 to TRBJ2-1; D possibly uses TRBD1 or TRBD2 (5 bases each). The last part of the DNA fits TRBJ2-7 better; the J call may be wrong. This CDR3 has 14 amino acids. Germline V gene sequence: CDR1 MNHNS, CDR2 SASEGT. The CDR3 nucleotides are TGTGCCAGCAGCCTGACGGGACGGTACAATGAGCAGTACTTC. This encodes CASSLTGRYNEQYF.

The rearrangement links TRBV20-1 to TRBJ1-5; no firm D call. Per germline, CDR1 DFQATT and CDR2 SNEGSKA (reference sequence). This CDR3 has 14 residues. Between the trimmed V and J ends, which lost 0 bases and 8 bases, there was a span of 14 bases. The DNA of the CDR3 is TGCAGTGCTAGAGATAAGGCAGTGCTTGAGCCCCAGCATTTT. As protein: CSARDKAVLEPQHF.

This clonotype was detected many times. The chain employs TRBV20-1 and TRBJ2-3; D unclear. Trimming left V 5 bases short and J 0 bases short, with 15 bases between. The germline V gene encodes CDR1 DFQATT and CDR2 SNEGSKA (reference sequence). The CDR3 is 15 amino acids. The CDR3 sequence: CSALSVPTSTDTQYF. Here the CDR3 DNA reads TGCAGTGCTCTATCAGTTCCTACTAGCACAGATACGCAGTATTTT.

This clonotype was counted ten times or more. The chain is built from TRBV2 and TRBJ2-5; weak D call: TRBD1 (5 bases). V was cut by 7 bases and J by 4 bases, with 13 bases left in between. This CDR3 region has 13 residues. Germline CDR1 reads SNHLY; CDR2 reads FYNNEI. The CDR3 nucleotides are TGTGCCAGCATGATTGGGGCTGTAGAGACCCAGTACTTC. This translates into CASMIGAVETQYF.